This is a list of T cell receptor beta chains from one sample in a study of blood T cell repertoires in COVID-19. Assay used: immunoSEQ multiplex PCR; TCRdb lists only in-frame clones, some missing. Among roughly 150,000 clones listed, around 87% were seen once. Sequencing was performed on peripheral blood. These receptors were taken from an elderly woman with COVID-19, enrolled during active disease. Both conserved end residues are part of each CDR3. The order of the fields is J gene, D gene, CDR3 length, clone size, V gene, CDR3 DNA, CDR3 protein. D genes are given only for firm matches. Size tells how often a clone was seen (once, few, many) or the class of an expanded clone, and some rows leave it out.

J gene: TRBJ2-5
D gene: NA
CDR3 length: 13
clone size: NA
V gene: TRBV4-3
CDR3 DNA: TGCGCCAGCAGCCAAGCTCTAGAAGAGACCCAGTACTTC
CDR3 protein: CASSQALEETQYF

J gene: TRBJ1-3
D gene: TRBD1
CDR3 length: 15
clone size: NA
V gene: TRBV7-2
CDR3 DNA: TGTGCCAGCAGCCCGCAGGGGGCGAGGGGAAACACCATATATTTT
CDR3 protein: CASSPQGARGNTIYF

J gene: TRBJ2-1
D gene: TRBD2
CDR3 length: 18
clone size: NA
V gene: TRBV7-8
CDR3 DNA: TGTGCCAGCAGCTTAACTAGATCCGGGACTAGCGGGTACAATGAGCAGTTCTTC
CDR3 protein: CASSLTRSGTSGYNEQFF

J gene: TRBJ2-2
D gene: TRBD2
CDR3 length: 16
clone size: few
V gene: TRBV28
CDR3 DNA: TGTGCCAGCAGTTTATCGGGACTAGCGGGAACCGGGGAGCTGTTTTTT
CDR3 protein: CASSLSGLAGTGELFF

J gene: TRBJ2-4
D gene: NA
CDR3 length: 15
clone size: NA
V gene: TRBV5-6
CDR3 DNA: TGTGCCAGCAGCTCTACTAGAGAAGAGAGGAACATTCAGTACTTC
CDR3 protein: CASSSTREERNIQYF

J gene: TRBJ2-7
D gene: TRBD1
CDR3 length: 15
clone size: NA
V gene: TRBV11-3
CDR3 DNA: TGTGCCAGCAGCTTAGACGGGACAGGGGAGTACGAGCAGTACTTC
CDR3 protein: CASSLDGTGEYEQYF

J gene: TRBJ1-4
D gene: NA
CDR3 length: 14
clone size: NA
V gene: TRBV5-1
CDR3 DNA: TGCGCCAGCAGCCGACCGGGAGAAAGGGAAAAACTGTTTTTT
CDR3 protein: CASSRPGEREKLFF

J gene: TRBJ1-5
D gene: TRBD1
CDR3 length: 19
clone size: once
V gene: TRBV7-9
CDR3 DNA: TGTGCCAGCAGCTTAGCGATGACAGGGAGAGTTACTGGGAATCAGCCCCAGCATTTT
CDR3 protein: CASSLAMTGRVTGNQPQHF

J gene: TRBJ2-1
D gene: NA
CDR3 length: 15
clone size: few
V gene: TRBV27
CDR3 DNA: TGTGCCAGCCGACGCGAGGGGGTTTCTTGGAGTGAGCAGTTCTTC
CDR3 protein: CASRREGVSWSEQFF

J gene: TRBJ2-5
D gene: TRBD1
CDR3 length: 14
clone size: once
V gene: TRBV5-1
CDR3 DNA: TGCGCCAGCAGCCTAGACAGGGCCTGGGAGACCCAGTACTTC
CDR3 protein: CASSLDRAWETQYF

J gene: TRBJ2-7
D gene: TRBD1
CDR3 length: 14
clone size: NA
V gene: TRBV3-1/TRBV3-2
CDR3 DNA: TGTGCCAGCAGCTCGGTCGGACAGGGCTCTGTGCAGTACTTC
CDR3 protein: CASSSVGQGSVQYF

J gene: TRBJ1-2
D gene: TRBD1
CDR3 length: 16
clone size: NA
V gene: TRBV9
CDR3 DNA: TGTGCCAGCAGCGGCGTCTTAGCCCGGGGACAGGGGGCTATGTTCTTC
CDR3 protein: CASSGVLARGQGAMFF

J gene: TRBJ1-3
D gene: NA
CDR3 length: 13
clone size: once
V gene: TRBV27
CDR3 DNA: TGTGCCAGCAGTTTTGCGCGTGGAAACACCATATATTTT
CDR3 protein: CASSFARGNTIYF

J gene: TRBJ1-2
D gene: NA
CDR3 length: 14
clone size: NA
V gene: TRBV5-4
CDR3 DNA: TGTGCCAGCAGCTTGCGAGGTGGACAGTATGGCTACACCTTC
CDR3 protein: CASSLRGGQYGYTF

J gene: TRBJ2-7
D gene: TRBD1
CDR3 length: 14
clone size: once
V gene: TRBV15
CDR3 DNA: TGTGCCACCAGCAGGACAGGGAATAGATACGAGCAGTACTTC
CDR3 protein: CATSRTGNRYEQYF

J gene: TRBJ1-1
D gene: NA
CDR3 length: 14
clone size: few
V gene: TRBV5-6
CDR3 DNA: TGTGCCAGCAGCTTGGAGGCGGGAAACACTGAAGCTTTCTTT
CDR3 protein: CASSLEAGNTEAFF

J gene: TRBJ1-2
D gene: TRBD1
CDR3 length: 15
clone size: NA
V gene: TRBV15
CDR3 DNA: TGTGCCACCAGCAGAGATAAAGACAGGGGGCCTCCCTACACCTTC
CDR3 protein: CATSRDKDRGPPYTF

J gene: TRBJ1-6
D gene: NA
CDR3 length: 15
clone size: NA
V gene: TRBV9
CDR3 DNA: TGTGCCAGCAGCGCAGGAAGCTTCGATAATTCACCCCTCCACTTT
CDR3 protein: CASSAGSFDNSPLHF

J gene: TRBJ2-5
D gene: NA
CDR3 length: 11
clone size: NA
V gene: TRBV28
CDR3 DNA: TGTGCCAGCAGCATTCAAGAGACCCAGTACTTC
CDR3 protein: CASSIQETQYF

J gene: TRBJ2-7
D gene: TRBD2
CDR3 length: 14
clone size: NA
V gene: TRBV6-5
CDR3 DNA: TGTGCCAGCACGAAGGGACTAGCTGCTTACGAGCAGTACTTC
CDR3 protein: CASTKGLAAYEQYF

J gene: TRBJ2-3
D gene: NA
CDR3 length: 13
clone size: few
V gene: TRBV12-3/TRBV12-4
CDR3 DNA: TGTGCCAGCAGTCCCTACCGGGCAGATACGCAGTATTTT
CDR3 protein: CASSPYRADTQYF

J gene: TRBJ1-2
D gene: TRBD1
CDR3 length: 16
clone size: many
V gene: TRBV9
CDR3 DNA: TGTGCCAGCAGCGTATTCGACAGGGTGGGTGGATATGGCTACACCTTC
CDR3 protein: CASSVFDRVGGYGYTF

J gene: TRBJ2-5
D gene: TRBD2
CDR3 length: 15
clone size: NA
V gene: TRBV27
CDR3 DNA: TGTGCCAGCAGTTCCCTCCTTAGCGGGAAGGAGACCCAGTACTTC
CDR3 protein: CASSSLLSGKETQYF

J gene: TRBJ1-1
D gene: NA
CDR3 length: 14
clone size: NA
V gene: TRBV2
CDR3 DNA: TGTGCCAGCAGTGAAGGACTGCTGAACACTGAAGCTTTCTTT
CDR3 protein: CASSEGLLNTEAFF

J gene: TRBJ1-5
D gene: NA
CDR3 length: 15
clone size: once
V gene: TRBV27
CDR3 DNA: TGTGCCACCCAGTCAGGGGCTAATAGCAATCAGCCCCAGCATTTT
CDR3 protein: CATQSGANSNQPQHF

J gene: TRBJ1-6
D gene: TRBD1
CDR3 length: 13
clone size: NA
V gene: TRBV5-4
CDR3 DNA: TGTGCCAGCAGCTTGGACAGGGGTCCACCCCTCCACTTT
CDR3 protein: CASSLDRGPPLHF

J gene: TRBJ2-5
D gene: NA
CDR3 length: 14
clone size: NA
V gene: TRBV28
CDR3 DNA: TGTGCCAGCAGTTCCCTAGGGCAGGGAGAGACCCAGTACTTC
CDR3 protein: CASSSLGQGETQYF

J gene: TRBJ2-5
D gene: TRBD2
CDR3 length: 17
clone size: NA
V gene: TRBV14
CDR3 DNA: TGTGCCAGCAGCCAAGGGGAGGCTAGCGGTTTGAGGGAGACCCAGTACTTC
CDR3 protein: CASSQGEASGLRETQYF

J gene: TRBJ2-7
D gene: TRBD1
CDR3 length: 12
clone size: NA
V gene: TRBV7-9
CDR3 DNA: TGTGCCAGCAGCGTAACCGGTGGACAGGGGTACTTC
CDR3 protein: CASSVTGGQGYF

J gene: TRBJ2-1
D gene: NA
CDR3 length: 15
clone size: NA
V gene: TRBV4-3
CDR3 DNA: TGCGCCAGCAGCAAGGCGAGGGTCGGATACAATGAGCAGTTCTTC
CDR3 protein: CASSKARVGYNEQFF

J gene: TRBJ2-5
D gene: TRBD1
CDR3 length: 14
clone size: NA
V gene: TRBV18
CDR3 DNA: TGTGCCAGCAAACCAGACAGGGCAAAAGAGACCCAGTACTTC
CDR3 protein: CASKPDRAKETQYF

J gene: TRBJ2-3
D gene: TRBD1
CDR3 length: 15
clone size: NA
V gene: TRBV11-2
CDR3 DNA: TGTGCCAGCAGCCCACAGGGGGCAGTCACAGATACGCAGTATTTT
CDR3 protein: CASSPQGAVTDTQYF

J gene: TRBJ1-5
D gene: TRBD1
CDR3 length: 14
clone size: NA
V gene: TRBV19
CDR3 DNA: TGTGCCAGTAGTACCCGACAGGGTATGGAGCCCCAGCATTTT
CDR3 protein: CASSTRQGMEPQHF

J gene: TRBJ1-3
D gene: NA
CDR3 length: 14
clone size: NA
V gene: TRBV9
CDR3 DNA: TGTGCCAGCAGCGACATAGGGGCGCGAAACACCATATATTTT
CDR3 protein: CASSDIGARNTIYF

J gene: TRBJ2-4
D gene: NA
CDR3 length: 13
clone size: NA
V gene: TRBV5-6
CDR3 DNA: TGTGCCAGCAGCTTCCAGGGTGAAGGGAAGGAATACTTC
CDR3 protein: CASSFQGEGKEYF

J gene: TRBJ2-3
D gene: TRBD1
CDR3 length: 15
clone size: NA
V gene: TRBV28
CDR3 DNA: TGTGCCAGCAGTCTGTCGGGACAGCGCACAGATACGCAGTATTTT
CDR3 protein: CASSLSGQRTDTQYF

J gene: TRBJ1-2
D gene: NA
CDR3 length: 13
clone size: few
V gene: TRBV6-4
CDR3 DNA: TGTGCCAGCAGTGACTCGGGGGGTTTTGGCTACACCTTC
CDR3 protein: CASSDSGGFGYTF

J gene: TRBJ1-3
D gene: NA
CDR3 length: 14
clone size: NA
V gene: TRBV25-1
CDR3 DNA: TGTGCCAGCAAACTATCAGACGTCGGAAACACCATATATTTT
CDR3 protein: CASKLSDVGNTIYF

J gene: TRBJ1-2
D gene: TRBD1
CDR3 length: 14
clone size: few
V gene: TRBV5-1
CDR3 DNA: TGCGCCAGCAGCTTGAGGCAGGGGGCCGGTGGCTACACCTTC
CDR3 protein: CASSLRQGAGGYTF

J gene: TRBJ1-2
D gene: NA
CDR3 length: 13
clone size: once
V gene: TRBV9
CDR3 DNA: TGTGCCAGCAGCGTAGATAAGGGGATCGGCTACACCTTC
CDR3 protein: CASSVDKGIGYTF

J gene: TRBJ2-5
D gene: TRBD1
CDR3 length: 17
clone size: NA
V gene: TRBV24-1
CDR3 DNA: TGTGCCACCAGTGATGCCGGGACAGGCCGAGTCCAAGAGACCCAGTACTTC
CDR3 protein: CATSDAGTGRVQETQYF

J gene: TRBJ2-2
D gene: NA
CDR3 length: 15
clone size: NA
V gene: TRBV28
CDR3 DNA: TGTGCCAGCAGTTTTTTATTAGACTCCACCGGGGAGCTGTTTTTT
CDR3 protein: CASSFLLDSTGELFF

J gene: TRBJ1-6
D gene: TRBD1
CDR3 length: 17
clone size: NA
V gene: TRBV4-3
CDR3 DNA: TGCGCCAGCAGCCAAGAAGGAGGGACAGGGAGATTTTCACCCCTCCACTTT
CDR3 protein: CASSQEGGTGRFSPLHF

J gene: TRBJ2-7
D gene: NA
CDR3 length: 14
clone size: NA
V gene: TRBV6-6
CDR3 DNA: TGTGCCAGCAGTTACGGCGGTCGAAGTGAGGAGCAGTACTTC
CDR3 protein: CASSYGGRSEEQYF

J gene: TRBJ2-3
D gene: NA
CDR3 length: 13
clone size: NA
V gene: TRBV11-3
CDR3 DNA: TGTGCCAGCAGCTTAGATCTAAGTGATACGCAGTATTTT
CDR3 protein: CASSLDLSDTQYF

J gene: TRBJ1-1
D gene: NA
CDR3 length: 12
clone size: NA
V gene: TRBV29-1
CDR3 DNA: TGCAGCACTGGAGGTCAGAACACTGAAGCTTTCTTT
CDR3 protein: CSTGGQNTEAFF

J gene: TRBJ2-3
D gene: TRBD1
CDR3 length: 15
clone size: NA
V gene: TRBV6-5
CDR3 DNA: TGTGCCAGCAGCTACCGACAGGGACCCACAGATACGCAGTATTTT
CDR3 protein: CASSYRQGPTDTQYF

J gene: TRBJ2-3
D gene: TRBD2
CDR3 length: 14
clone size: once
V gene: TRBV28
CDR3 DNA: TGTGCCAGCAGTGATCGACTAGCCACAGATACGCAGTATTTT
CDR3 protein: CASSDRLATDTQYF

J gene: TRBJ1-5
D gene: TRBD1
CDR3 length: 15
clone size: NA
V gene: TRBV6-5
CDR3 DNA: TGTGCCAGCAGTCCTCCGGGACAGCGCAATCAGCCCCAGCATTTT
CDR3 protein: CASSPPGQRNQPQHF

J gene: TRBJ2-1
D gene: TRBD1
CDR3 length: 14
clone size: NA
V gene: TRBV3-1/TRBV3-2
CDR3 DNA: TGTGCCAGCAGCCAGGGACAGGGGGTTGGTGAGCAGTTCTTC
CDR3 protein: CASSQGQGVGEQFF

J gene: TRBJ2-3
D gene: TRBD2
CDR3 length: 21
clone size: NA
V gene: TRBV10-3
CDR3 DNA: TGTGCCATCAGTGATTACCTAAGGGCGGGAGCGCCCAGTTTACCCACATATACGCAGTATTTT
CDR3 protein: CAISDYLRAGAPSLPTYTQYF

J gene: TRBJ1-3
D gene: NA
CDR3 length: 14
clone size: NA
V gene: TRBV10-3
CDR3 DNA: TGTGCCATCAGTGACCGGGGGTCTGGAAACACCATATATTTT
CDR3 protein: CAISDRGSGNTIYF

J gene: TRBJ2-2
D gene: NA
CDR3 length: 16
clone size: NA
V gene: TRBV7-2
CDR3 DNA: TGTGCCAGCAGCCAAGAACGGGGACTCCCACTAAGGGAGCTGTTTTTT
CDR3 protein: CASSQERGLPLRELFF

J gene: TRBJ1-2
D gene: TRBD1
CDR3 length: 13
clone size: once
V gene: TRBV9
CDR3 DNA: TGTGCCAGCGGAAAATCGACAGGGGATGGCTACACCTTC
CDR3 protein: CASGKSTGDGYTF

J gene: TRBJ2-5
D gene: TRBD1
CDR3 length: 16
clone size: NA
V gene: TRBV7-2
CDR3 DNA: TGTGCCAGCACAAATCAGACAGGGACAGGGGGCGAGACCCAGTACTTC
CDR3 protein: CASTNQTGTGGETQYF

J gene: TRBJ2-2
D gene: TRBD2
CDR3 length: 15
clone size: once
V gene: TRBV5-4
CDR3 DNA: TGTGCCAGCAGCTTGGTTGCGGGAGGAACCGGGGAGCTGTTTTTT
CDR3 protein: CASSLVAGGTGELFF

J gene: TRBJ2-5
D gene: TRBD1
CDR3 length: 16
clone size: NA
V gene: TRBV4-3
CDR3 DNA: TGCGCCAGCAGCCAAGATCTGACAGGGCAATGGGAGACCCAGTACTTC
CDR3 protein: CASSQDLTGQWETQYF

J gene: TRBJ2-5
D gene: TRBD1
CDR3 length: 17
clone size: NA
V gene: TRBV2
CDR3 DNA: TGTGCCAGCAGTGAATGGGGACAGGGGGGAGTGTCTGAGACCCAGTACTTC
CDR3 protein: CASSEWGQGGVSETQYF

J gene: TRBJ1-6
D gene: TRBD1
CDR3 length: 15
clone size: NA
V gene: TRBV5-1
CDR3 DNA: TGCGCCAGCAGGGACGGACAGGAGGGGAATTCACCCCTCCACTTT
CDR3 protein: CASRDGQEGNSPLHF

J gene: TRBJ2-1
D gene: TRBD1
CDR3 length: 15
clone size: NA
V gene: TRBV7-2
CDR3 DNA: TGTGCCAGCAGCTCTACGGGACAGGCCTACAATGAGCAGTTCTTC
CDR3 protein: CASSSTGQAYNEQFF